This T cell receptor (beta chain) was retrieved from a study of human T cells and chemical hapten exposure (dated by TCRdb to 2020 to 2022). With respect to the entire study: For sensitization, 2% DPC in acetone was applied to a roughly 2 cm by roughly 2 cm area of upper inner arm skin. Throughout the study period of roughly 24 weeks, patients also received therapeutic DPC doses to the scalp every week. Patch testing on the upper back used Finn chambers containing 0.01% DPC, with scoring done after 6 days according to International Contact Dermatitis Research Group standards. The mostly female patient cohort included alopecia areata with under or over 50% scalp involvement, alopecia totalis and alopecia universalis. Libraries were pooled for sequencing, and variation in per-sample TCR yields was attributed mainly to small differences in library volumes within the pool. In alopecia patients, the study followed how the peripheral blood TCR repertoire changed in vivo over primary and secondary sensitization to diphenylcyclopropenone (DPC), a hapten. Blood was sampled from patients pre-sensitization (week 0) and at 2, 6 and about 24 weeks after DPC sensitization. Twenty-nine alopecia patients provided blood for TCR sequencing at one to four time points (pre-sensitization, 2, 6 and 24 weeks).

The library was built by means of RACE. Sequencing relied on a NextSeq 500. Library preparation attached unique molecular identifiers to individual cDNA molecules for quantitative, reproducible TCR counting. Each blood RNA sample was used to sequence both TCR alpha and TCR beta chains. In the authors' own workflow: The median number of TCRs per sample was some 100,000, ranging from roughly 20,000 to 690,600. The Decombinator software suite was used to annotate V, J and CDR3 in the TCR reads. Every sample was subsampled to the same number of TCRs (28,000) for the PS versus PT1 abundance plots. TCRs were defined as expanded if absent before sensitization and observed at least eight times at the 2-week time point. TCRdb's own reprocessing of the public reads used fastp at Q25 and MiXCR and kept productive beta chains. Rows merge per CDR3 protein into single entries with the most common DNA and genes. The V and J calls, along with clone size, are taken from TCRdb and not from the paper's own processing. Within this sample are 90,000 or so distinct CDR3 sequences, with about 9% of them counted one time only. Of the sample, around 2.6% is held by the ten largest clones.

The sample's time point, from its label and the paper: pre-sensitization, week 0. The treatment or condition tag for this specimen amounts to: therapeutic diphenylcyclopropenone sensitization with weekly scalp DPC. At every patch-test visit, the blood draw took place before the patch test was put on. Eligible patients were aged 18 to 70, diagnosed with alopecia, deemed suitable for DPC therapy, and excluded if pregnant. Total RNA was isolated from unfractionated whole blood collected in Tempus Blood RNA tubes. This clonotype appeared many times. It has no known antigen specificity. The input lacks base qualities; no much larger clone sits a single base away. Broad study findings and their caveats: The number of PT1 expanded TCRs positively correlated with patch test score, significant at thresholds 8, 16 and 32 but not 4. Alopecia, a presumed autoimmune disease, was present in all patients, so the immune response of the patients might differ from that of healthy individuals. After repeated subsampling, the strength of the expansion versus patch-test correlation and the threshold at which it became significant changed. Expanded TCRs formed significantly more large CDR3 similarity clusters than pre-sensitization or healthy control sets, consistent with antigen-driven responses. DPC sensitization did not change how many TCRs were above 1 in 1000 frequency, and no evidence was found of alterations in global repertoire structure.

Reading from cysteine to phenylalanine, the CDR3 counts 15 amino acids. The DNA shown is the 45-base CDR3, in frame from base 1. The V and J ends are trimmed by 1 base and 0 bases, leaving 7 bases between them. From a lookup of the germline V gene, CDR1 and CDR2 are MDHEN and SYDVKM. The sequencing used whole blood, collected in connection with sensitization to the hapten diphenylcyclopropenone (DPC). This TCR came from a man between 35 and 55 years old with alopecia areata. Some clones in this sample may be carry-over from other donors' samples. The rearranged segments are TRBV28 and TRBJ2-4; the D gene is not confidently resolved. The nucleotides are TGTGCCAGCAGTTTATCTTTCATAGCCAAAAACATTCAGTACTTC. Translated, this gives CASSLSFIAKNIQYF.